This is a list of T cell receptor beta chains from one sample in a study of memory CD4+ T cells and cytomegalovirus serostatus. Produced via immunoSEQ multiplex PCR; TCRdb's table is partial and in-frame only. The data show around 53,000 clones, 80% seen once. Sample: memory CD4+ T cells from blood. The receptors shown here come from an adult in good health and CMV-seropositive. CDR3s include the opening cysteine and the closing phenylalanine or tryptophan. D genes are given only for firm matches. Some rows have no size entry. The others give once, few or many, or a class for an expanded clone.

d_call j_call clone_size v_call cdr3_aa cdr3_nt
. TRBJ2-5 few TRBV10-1 CASYRDGETQYF TGCGCCAGCTACAGGGACGGGGAGACCCAGTACTTC
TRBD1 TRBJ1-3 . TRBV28 CASSAAGTGTGNTIYF TGTGCCAGCAGTGCAGCCGGGACAGGGACAGGAAACACCATATATTTT
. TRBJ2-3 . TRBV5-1 CASSSGGTSTDTQYF TGCGCCAGCAGCTCAGGAGGTACCAGCACAGATACGCAGTATTTT
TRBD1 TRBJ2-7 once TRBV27 CASSSPTGGSYEQYF TGTGCCAGCAGTTCCCCGACAGGGGGCTCCTACGAGCAGTACTTC
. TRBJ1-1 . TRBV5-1 CASSSGGSALEAFF TGCGCCAGCAGCTCTGGTGGCTCCGCACTTGAAGCTTTCTTT
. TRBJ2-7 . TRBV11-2 CASSLVSEQYF TGTGCCAGCAGCTTAGTGTCCGAGCAGTACTTC
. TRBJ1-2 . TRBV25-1 CASRNSGAPLVGYTF TGTGCCAGCAGGAACAGTGGGGCCCCTCTGGTTGGCTACACCTTC
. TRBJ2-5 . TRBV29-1 CSLRKGRETQYF TGCAGCCTCCGGAAAGGGAGGGAGACCCAGTACTTC
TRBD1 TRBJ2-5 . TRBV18 CASSLRTGERETQYF TGTGCCAGCTCCCTCCGGACAGGGGAGAGGGAGACCCAGTACTTC
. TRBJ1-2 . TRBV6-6 CASESRGADYGYTF TGTGCCAGCGAGTCTAGGGGGGCTGACTATGGCTACACCTTC
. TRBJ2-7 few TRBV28 CASSLADSYEQYF TGTGCCAGCAGTTTGGCGGATTCCTACGAGCAGTACTTC
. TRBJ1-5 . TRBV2 CASSAGGNSNQPQHF TGTGCCAGCAGTGCCGGGGGAAATAGCAATCAGCCCCAGCATTTT
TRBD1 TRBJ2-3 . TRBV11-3 CASSLAAGQGTQYF TGTGCCAGCAGCTTAGCGGCGGGACAGGGTACGCAGTATTTT
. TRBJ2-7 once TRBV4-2 CASSPQVSTSSYEQYF TGTGCCAGCAGCCCCCAGGTTAGCACAAGCTCCTACGAGCAGTACTTC
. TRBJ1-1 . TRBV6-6 CASEGGNTEAFF TGTGCCAGCGAGGGCGGAAACACTGAAGCTTTCTTT
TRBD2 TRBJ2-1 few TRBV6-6 CASSTLAGGRSEQFF TGTGCCAGCAGTACCCTCGCGGGGGGGCGGAGTGAGCAGTTCTTC
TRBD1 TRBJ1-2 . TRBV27 CASSGGPTGQGFRRNYGYTF TGTGCCAGCAGTGGGGGGCCCACGGGACAGGGGTTCCGGCGTAACTATGGCTACACCTTC
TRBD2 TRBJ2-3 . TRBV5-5 CASSLGLAGVDTQYF TGTGCCAGCAGCCTCGGACTAGCGGGGGTAGATACGCAGTATTTT
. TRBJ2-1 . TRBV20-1 CSAKTGTKQFF TGCAGTGCTAAAACCGGGACCAAGCAGTTCTTC
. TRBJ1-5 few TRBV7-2 CASSLVGAGNQPQHF TGTGCCAGCAGCTTAGTCGGTGCGGGCAATCAGCCCCAGCATTTT
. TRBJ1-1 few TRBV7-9 CASSTGNTEAFF TGTGCCAGCTCGACAGGGAACACTGAAGCTTTCTTT
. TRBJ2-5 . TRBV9 CASNHTAPGGQTARETQYF TGTGCCAGCAACCACACAGCTCCCGGGGGACAAACAGCAAGGGAGACCCAGTACTTC
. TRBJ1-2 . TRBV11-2 CASSGAAYGYTF TGTGCCAGCAGCGGGGCAGCCTATGGCTACACCTTC
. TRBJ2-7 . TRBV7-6 CASSFGPTYEQYF TGTGCCAGCAGCTTCGGACCGACCTACGAGCAGTACTTC
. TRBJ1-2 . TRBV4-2 CASSQVQSNYGYTF TGTGCCAGCAGCCAAGTACAGTCTAACTATGGCTACACCTTC
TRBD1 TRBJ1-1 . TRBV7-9 CASSSRTGRSEAFF TGTGCCAGCAGCTCACGGACAGGGCGGTCTGAAGCTTTCTTT
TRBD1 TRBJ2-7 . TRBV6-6 CASSLRQGWGEQYF TGTGCCAGCAGCCTCCGACAGGGTTGGGGCGAGCAGTACTTC
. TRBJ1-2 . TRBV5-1 CASSWGNYGYTF TGCGCCAGCAGCTGGGGAAACTATGGCTACACCTTC
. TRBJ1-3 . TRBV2 CASSERGNTIYF TGTGCCAGCAGTGAGAGGGGAAACACCATATATTTT
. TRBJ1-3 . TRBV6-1 CASSEDSGPGNTIYF TGTGCCAGCAGTGAAGACTCAGGTCCTGGAAACACCATATATTTT
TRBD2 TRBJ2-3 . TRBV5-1 CASRPTSGGSSTDTQYF TGCGCCAGCAGGCCAACTAGCGGGGGATCTAGCACAGATACGCAGTATTTT
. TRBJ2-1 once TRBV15 CATSSVGTYQDDEQFF TGTGCCACCAGCAGTGTCGGGACTTACCAGGATGATGAGCAGTTCTTC
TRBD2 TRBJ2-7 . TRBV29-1 CSVLKPRLAGGLVQYF TGCAGCGTCCTGAAACCCCGACTAGCGGGAGGGTTAGTGCAGTACTTC
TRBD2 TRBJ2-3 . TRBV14 CASSQTIAGSSTDTQYF TGTGCCAGCAGCCAAACGATAGCGGGGTCTAGCACAGATACGCAGTATTTT
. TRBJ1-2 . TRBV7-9 CASSLGNSVVYGYTF TGTGCCAGCAGCTTAGGGAACTCCGTGGTTTATGGCTACACCTTC
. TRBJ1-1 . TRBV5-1 CASSLVGLGPNTEAFF TGCGCCAGCAGCTTGGTAGGTTTGGGTCCAAACACTGAAGCTTTCTTT
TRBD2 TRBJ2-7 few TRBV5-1 CASSPSPDLAGAYEQYF TGCGCCAGCAGCCCCTCCCCTGATCTGGCGGGGGCCTACGAGCAGTACTTC
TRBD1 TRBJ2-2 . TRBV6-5 CASSGDRTAELFF TGTGCCAGCAGTGGGGACAGGACCGCGGAGCTGTTTTTT
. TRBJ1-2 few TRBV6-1 CASSGGGRGVDGYTF TGTGCCAGCAGTGGAGGCGGTAGAGGGGTAGATGGCTACACCTTC
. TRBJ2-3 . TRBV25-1 CASSESRTFTDTQYF TGTGCCAGCAGTGAATCCCGGACTTTCACAGATACGCAGTATTTT